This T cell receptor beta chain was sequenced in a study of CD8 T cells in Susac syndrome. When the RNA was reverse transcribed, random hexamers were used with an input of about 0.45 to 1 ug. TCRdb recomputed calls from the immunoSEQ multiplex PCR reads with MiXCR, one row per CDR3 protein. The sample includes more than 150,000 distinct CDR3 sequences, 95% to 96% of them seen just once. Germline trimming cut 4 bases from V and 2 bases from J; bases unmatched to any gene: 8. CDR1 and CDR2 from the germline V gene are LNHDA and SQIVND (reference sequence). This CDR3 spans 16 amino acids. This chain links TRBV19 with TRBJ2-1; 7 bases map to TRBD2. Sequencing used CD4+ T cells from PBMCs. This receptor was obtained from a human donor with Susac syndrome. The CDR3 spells CASSTSGERPYNEQFF. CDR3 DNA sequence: TGTGCCAGTAGTACGAGCGGGGAGCGCCCCTACAATGAGCAGTTCTTC.